The 9 T cell receptor beta chains below were found in one sample sequenced in a study of T cells in Graves' hyperthyroidism and ophthalmopathy. Amplified TCR beta CDR3 regions came from RNA transcripts. In the first-round RT-PCR of the TCR CDR3, the HTBI primer set was used. TCRdb ran MiXCR on the multiplex PCR reads and lists one entry per CDR3 protein. The sample gives nearly 750,000 distinct CDR3 sequences, 30% to 40% of which show up once; more than 25% is in the top ten. Sequencing was performed on blood. The receptor set was obtained from a woman aged 35 to 49 with Graves' hyperthyroidism.

This chain links TRBV29-1 with TRBJ1-1; TRBD1 aligns across 9 bases. The germline CDR1 and CDR2 sequences are SQVTM and ANQGSEA. The J segment lost 8 bases and the V segment lost 4 bases, leaving 8 bases of the junction unmatched. CDR3 length: 13 amino acids. The CDR3: CSVGTGQGGEAFF. In DNA form, the CDR3 reads TGCAGCGTTGGAACGGGACAGGGAGGGGAAGCTTTCTTT. Together with reference TRBV29-1 and TRBJ1-1, the CDR3 gives the full variable domain: SAVISQKPSRDICQRGTSLTIQCQVDSQVTMMFWYRQQPGQSLTLIATANQGSEATYESGFVIDKFPISRPNLTFSTLTVSNMSPEDSSIYLCSVGTGQGGEAFFGQGTRLTVV.

The sample holds a few counts of this clonotype. This chain's CDR3 is CASSPLRDSSSRRGYTF. The CDR3 DNA reads as TGTGCCAGCAGCCCCCTGCGGGACAGCTCCTCAAGAAGGGGCTACACCTTC. This sequence joins TRBV5-4 and TRBJ1-2, with 7 positions matching TRBD1. The V segment lost 4 bases and the J segment 8 bases; nucleotides outside the gene matches: 20. Germline loops: CDR1 SGHNT, CDR2 YYREEE (reference sequence). The CDR3 is 17 residues long.

Details on this clonotype: At one end the junction does not follow the germline gene, possibly because of a read error. This rearrangement joins TRBV10-3 to TRBJ1-1; D is unresolved. The length of the CDR3 is 15 residues. Germline V gene data show CDR1 as ENHRY and CDR2 as SYGVKD. CDR3 in amino acids: CASSFQSPGVTEAFF. Here the CDR3 DNA reads TGTGCCAGCAGTTTCCAGAGCCCCGGGGTCACTGAAGCTTTCTTT.

The rearrangement links TRBV7-9 to TRBJ1-1; the D is unclear. The length of the CDR3 is 13 residues. Germline V CDR1 and CDR2: SEHNR, FQNEAQ (reference sequence). The V end lost 2 bases, the J end lost 10 bases, and 14 bases lay between the germline ends. In DNA form, the CDR3 reads TGTGCCAGCAGCTTATGCAGGATATGCGGAGCTTTCTTT. Protein sequence: CASSLCRICGAFF.

For this clonotype: This sequence may be a read error, since a much larger clone differs from it by one base. CDR3 bases: TGCAGTGCTGTCCGAGAGACCCAGTACTTC. It encodes CSAVRETQYF. This chain uses TRBV20-1 with TRBJ2-5; D is unclear. Between the trimmed V and J ends, which lost 5 bases and 4 bases, there was a span of 5 bases. Germline V gene sequence: CDR1 DFQATT, CDR2 SNEGSKA (reference sequence). CDR3 length equals 10 residues.

The rearrangement links TRBV4-3 to TRBJ2-7; perhaps D is TRBD1 or TRBD2 (6 bases each). This CDR3 is 16 amino acids long. V was pared by 3 bases and J by 6 bases, with 21 bases between. From germline, CDR1 is LGHNA and CDR2 YSLEER. The CDR3 here is CASSHRRGLTRGEQYF. The CDR3 DNA reads as TGCGCCAGCAGCCATCGCAGGGGACTGACCCGGGGCGAGCAGTACTTC.

The J gene is TRBJ2-5, the V gene TRBV7-9; 7 bases agree with TRBD1. This CDR3 spans 14 amino acids. V lost 5 bases, J lost 5 bases, and 8 bases stayed unmatched. The germline V gene has CDR1 SEHNR and CDR2 FQNEAQ (reference sequence). The CDR3 reads CASSPTGASETQYF. The CDR3, as DNA: TGTGCCAGCAGCCCTACAGGGGCCTCGGAGACCCAGTACTTC.

There are a few counts of this clonotype. The junction does not match germline at one end; this may be a read error. The V call is TRBV10-3, the J call TRBJ1-5; the match to TRBD1 covers 7 bases. CDR3 size: 15 residues. Germline values: CDR1 ENHRY, CDR2 SYGVKD. The CDR3 here is CASSYGTESNQPQHF. CDR3 in DNA: TGTGCCAGCAGTTACGGGACAGAGAGCAATCAGCCCCAGCATTTT.

With regard to this clonotype: This may be a read error: a much more frequent sequence differs by one nucleotide. The conserved closing phenylalanine or tryptophan is absent in this CDR3, likely reflecting a read error. The chain has TRBV29-1 and TRBJ1-1, with D possibly TRBD1 on 5 matching bases. V gave up 2 bases and J gave up 6 bases, with 19 bases separating them. Germline V gene data show CDR1 as SQVTM and CDR2 as ANQGSEA. The CDR3 loop spans 15 amino acids. DNA for the CDR3: TGCAGCGTTGAATATGGAGGGGAGGAAGGCGCTGAAGCTTTCTCT. It encodes CSVEYGGEEGAEAFS.